This record concerns one T cell receptor beta chain sequence. The antigen is undetermined. The data originate from a study of early T cells in non-severe SARS-CoV-2 infection. Study-wide background: The authors sequenced bulk RNA from unsorted whole blood, leaving chains unpaired.

Trimming left V 5 bases short and J 0 bases short, with 8 bases between. CDR3 length equals 14 residues. Germline V gives CDR1 KGHDR, CDR2 SFDVKD. In the library, individual cDNA molecules carried attached unique molecular identifiers. From the 5' RACE reads, TCRdb called clonotypes with MiXCR, one entry per CDR3 protein. Of about 60,000 distinct CDR3 sequences listed, approximately 9% are singletons. Study-wide results and limits: Using VDJdb, the matching emphasized anti-spike CD8 responses while missing private and CD4 specificities.

V usage is TRBV24-1 and J usage is TRBJ2-3; no reliable D call. Sequencing was carried out using whole blood. This clonotype originated in an adult who was a healthcare worker with PCR-confirmed SARS-CoV-2 infection or an uninfected control (not recorded which). The CDR3 region has the DNA TGTGCCACCAGTGCTCCCGGTAGCACAGATACGCAGTATTTT. Amino acid sequence: CATSAPGSTDTQYF.